Here is one TCR beta chain with its context. The antigen is not known. The CDR3 loop spans 10 amino acids. The V gene's germline CDR1 is MNHEY and CDR2 SVGAGI. V dropped 11 bases and J dropped 4 bases, with 8 bases sitting between them. The data stem from a study of chemoradiotherapy in HPV16-positive cancers. About the study: A couple of HPV16-positive patients' cells yielded candidate HPV-specific clones and common motifs.

TCRdb's table, derived via immunoSEQ multiplex PCR, lists solely in-frame clones and lacks some. In the table there are under 15,000 clones, 85% to 90% of which are singletons. Regarding the study as a whole: Better recurrence-free survival went with HPV-responsive T-cell expansion in HPV16-positive patients. During treatment, candidate HPV-specific clones and E7-related motifs expanded in tumor.

The V call is TRBV6-5, the J call TRBJ1-1, with no clear D. The specimen was blood, collected from a patient who underwent chemoradiotherapy. This TCR was sampled from a human donor with HPV-associated anogenital cancer. CDR3 DNA sequence: TGTGCCTTATACAGCACTGAAGCTTTCTTT. This codes for CALYSTEAFF.